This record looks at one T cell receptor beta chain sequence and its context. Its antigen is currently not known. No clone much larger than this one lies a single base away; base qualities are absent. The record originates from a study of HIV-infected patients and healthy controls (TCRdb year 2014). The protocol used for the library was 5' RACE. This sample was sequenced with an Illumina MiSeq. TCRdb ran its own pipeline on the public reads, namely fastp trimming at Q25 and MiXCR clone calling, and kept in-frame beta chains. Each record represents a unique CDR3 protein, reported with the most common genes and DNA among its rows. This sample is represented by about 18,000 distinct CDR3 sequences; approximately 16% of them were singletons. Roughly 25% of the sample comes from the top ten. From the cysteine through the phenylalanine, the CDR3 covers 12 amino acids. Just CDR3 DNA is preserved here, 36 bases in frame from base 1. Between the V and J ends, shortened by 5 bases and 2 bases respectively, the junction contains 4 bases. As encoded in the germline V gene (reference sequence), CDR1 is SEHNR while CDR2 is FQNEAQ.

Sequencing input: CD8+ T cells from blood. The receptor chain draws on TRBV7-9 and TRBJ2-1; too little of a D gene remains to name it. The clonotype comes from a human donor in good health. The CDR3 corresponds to CASSGAYNEQFF. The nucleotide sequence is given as TGTGCCAGCAGCGGGGCCTACAATGAGCAGTTCTTC.